Presented here are 2 T cell receptor beta chains from one specimen sequenced in a study of technical replicates of blood from several donors. Using immunoSEQ multiplex PCR, the repertoire was profiled, and TCRdb retains in-frame clones only, with some absent. The profile covers roughly 67,000 clones, with nearly 98% appearing a single time and under 0.2% taken by the ten largest. The specimen was T cells isolated from PBMCs. The source is a human donor in good health.

CDR3 in amino acids: CASSLRTGGSEAFF. DNA of the CDR3: TGTGCCAGCAGTCTTCGGACGGGGGGCTCTGAAGCTTTCTTT. The genes are TRBV6-1 and TRBJ1-1, with a weak D call TRBD1 (6 bases). Germline V gene sequence: CDR1 MNHNS, CDR2 SASEGT. This CDR3 region has 14 residues. Trimming shortened V by 5 bases and J by 6 bases, and 16 bases separated the two germline ends.

V is TRBV19 and J is TRBJ2-6, with D uncertain. Trimming cost V 7 bases and J 1 base, with 8 bases left between them. The CDR3 is made up of 14 amino acids. Germline V gives CDR1 LNHDA, CDR2 SQIVND (reference sequence). The CDR3 coding sequence is TGTGCCAGTACTCCCGCGTCTGGGGCCAACGTCCTGACTTTC. Protein product: CASTPASGANVLTF.